Below are 14 T cell receptor beta chains sequenced from a single sample in a study of cytomegalovirus exposure and HLA in healthy donors. The protocol was immunoSEQ multiplex PCR, while the TCRdb copy is restricted to in-frame clones and leaves out a portion. The table shows roughly 250,000 clones, with around 87% occurring only once. Sequences were obtained from PBMCs. All receptors come from a woman in her twenties or thirties in good health and CMV-seropositive.

The V and J genes are TRBV7-8 and TRBJ2-3; tentative D call: TRBD2 (6 bases). The germline V gene has CDR1 SGHVS and CDR2 FQNEAQ. Trimming cost V 4 bases and J 2 bases, with 10 bases left between them. The CDR3 is 14 residues long. Written as DNA, the CDR3 is TGTGCCAGCAGCTACTTAGCGGACACAGATACGCAGTATTTT. It encodes CASSYLADTDTQYF.

The rearrangement joins TRBV28 to TRBJ2-7; D not certain. The V gene's germline CDR1 is MDHEN and CDR2 SYDVKM. This CDR3 is 12 amino acids long. With 2 bases removed from V and 7 bases from J, the gap between germline ends came to 9 bases. The chain's CDR3 is CASSLGLREQYF. The CDR3 region has the DNA TGTGCCAGCAGTTTAGGTCTACGAGAGCAGTACTTC.

The J gene is TRBJ1-4, the V gene TRBV4-2, with D hard to call. Germline V gene lookup returns CDR1 LGHNA and CDR2 YNFKEQ. The CDR3 spans 20 residues. Trimming took 1 base from V and 0 from J, leaving 21 bases between them. The DNA for the CDR3 is TGTGCCAGCAGCCAAGTAGGGTTGGGATCCGGACTTGCAACTAATGAAAAACTGTTTTTT. Protein sequence: CASSQVGLGSGLATNEKLFF.

This clone was detected only a few times. The chain carries TRBV27 and TRBJ1-1; TRBD1 might be the D (5 bases). The CDR3 has 14 residues. Germline V gives CDR1 MNHEY, CDR2 SMNVEV (reference sequence). Trimming took 4 bases from V and 4 from J, leaving 13 bases between them. CDR3 protein: CASSSRQLSTEAFF. CDR3 DNA sequence: TGTGCCAGCAGTTCTAGACAGCTCTCCACTGAAGCTTTCTTT.

V is TRBV9 and J is TRBJ2-1, with 7 bases lining up with TRBD2. CDR1 is SGDLS, CDR2 YYNGEE, per germline. There are 15 residues in the CDR3. V lost 2 bases, J lost 4 bases, and 6 bases stayed unmatched. The CDR3 nucleotides read TGTGCCAGCAGCGTTGACAGCGGGATTTACAATGAGCAGTTCTTC. This gives the protein CASSVDSGIYNEQFF.

The chain employs TRBV6-5 and TRBJ2-1, with TRBD1 matching 7 bases. The ends lost 0 bases at V and 9 bases at J; junction bases unmatched: 5. Germline assignment: CDR1 MNHEY and CDR2 SVGAGI. The CDR3 length is 14 residues. CDR3 region: CASSYSEGAPEQFF. The CDR3 nucleotides are TGTGCCAGCAGTTACTCAGAGGGGGCTCCTGAGCAGTTCTTC.

This chain links TRBV29-1 with TRBJ2-3, with 10 bases aligning to TRBD1. The CDR3 loop spans 15 amino acids. Germline-derived CDR1 and CDR2 are SQVTM and ANQGSEA. After removal of 7 bases from V and 5 bases from J, the junction contained 12 bases not matched to a gene. CDR3 protein: CSARLGQGLEDTQYF. The DNA for the CDR3 is TGCAGCGCTCGTTTGGGACAGGGGCTTGAAGATACGCAGTATTTT.

The chain uses TRBV27 and TRBJ2-1; D remains unclear. The CDR3 has 13 residues. The germline gives CDR1 MNHEY, CDR2 SMNVEV (reference sequence). The ends were cut back, 5 bases at V and 3 bases at J, with 8 bases in the middle. CDR3 in amino acids: CASSLTRYNEQFF. The CDR3 DNA is TGTGCCAGCAGTCTGACTCGCTACAATGAGCAGTTCTTC.

The count of this clone is one. V gene TRBV11-3 combines with J gene TRBJ2-7, with D possibly matching TRBD2 (5 bases). CDR3 length equals 11 residues. Trimming removed 3 bases from V and 9 bases from J, with 9 bases in between. Germline loops: CDR1 SGHNT, CDR2 YENEEA. CDR3 loop: CASSFSEVQYF. In nucleotides, the CDR3 is TGTGCCAGCAGCTTCTCGGAGGTGCAGTACTTC.

The chain is built from TRBV6-6 and TRBJ1-4; D is ambiguous. Germline assignment: CDR1 MNHNY and CDR2 SVGAGI (reference sequence). The CDR3 is 14 residues long. V was shortened by 7 bases and J by 5 bases, with 14 bases between the two germline ends. CDR3 DNA: TGTGCCAGCATAGGGAGAGTGGGAAATGAAAAACTGTTTTTT. Amino acids: CASIGRVGNEKLFF.

The chain joins TRBV15 to TRBJ2-7; 9 nucleotides agree with TRBD2. CDR3 length: 14 amino acids. V was pared by 5 bases and J by 2 bases, with 4 bases of the junction left unmatched. Germline loops: CDR1 LNHNV, CDR2 YYDKDF (reference sequence). CDR3 region: CATSESGGTYEQYF. The CDR3 DNA is TGTGCCACCAGCGAGAGCGGGGGGACCTACGAGCAGTACTTC.

The V call is TRBV7-6, the J call TRBJ2-7, with a possible D match to TRBD1 (6 bases). Germline V gene sequence: CDR1 SGHVS, CDR2 FNYEAQ. The V end lost 5 bases, the J end lost 2 bases, and 13 bases lay between the germline ends. The CDR3 is 14 amino acids. CDR3 DNA sequence: TGTGCCAGCAGCATAACCCGGGACACCTACGAGCAGTACTTC. As protein: CASSITRDTYEQYF.

V gene TRBV30 combines with J gene TRBJ2-7, with 8 bases aligning to TRBD2. This CDR3 spans 13 amino acids. V shed 5 bases and J 8 bases; nucleotides not matched to a gene: 11. In germline, CDR1 is GTSNPN, CDR2 SVGIG (reference sequence). The CDR3 nucleotides are TGTGCCTGGGTACCCAGCGGGAGTTTCCAGCAGTACTTC. This sequence encodes CAWVPSGSFQQYF. Full variable domain (outside the CDR3, taken from reference TRBV30 and TRBJ2-7): SQTIHQWPATLVQPVGSPLSLECTVEGTSNPNLYWYRQAAGRGLQLLFYSVGIGQISSEVPQNLSASRPQDRQFILSSKKLLLSDSGFYLCAWVPSGSFQQYFGPGTRLTVT.

The chain joins TRBV10-3 to TRBJ1-2; 11 bases align to TRBD1. This CDR3 contains 15 residues. The V and J ends lost 0 bases and 8 bases, in that order; junction bases with no gene match: 5. Germline V gives CDR1 ENHRY, CDR2 SYGVKD. As DNA, the CDR3 is TGTGCCATCAGTGAGTCCGGACAGGGGGCGGGAGGCTACACCTTC. Its translation is CAISESGQGAGGYTF.